This T cell receptor (beta chain) was retrieved from a study of cytomegalovirus exposure and HLA in healthy donors. Findings and caveats of the study: In a later analysis, HLA-associated beta chains showed higher expansion and lower generation probabilities than comparable chains. By HLA locus, TCR association rates varied in a later analysis, with DRB1 showing the most and HLA-C the fewest. Association of a missense DCLRE1C variant with TCR beta V- and J-gene trimming was reported in a later analysis. Sequences of the TCR beta chain were said to predict the HLA-A and HLA-B alleles of most subjects accurately.

PCR employed 60 Vbeta and 13 Jbeta primers. TCRdb keeps only in-frame clones here, not all; method: immunoSEQ multiplex PCR. The sample holds about 98,000 clones, approximately 78% seen once. On this clone itself: Antigen: not known.

The V gene's germline CDR1 is SGHKS and CDR2 YYEKEE (reference sequence). Trimming took 5 bases from V and 7 from J; bases not matched to a gene: 16. The CDR3 runs 16 residues. The rearrangement uses TRBV5-5 and TRBJ2-3; 7 bases line up with TRBD1. The clonotype originates from a man in his forties in good health and CMV-seronegative. The specimen was PBMCs. CDR3 in amino acids: CASSITTGPGSNTQYF. The CDR3 DNA sequence: TGTGCCAGCAGTATTACGACAGGGCCTGGCTCCAATACGCAGTATTTT.